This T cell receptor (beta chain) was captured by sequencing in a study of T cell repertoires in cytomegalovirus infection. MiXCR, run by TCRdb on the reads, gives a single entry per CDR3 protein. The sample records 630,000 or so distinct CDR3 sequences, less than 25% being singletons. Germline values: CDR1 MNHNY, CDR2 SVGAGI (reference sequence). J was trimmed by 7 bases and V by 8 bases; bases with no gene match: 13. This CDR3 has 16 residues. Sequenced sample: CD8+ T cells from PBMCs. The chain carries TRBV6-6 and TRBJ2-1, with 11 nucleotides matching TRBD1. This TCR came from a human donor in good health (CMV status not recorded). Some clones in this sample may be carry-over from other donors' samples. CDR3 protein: CASERMGQGDTNEQFF. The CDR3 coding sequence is TGTGCCAGCGAGAGGATGGGACAGGGGGACACGAATGAGCAGTTCTTC.